The sequence of this TCR beta chain was determined in a study of T cells in Graves' hyperthyroidism and ophthalmopathy. Trimming removed 5 bases from V and 4 bases from J, with 11 bases in between. Germline loops: CDR1 SGHVS, CDR2 FQNEAQ. CDR3 size: 13 residues. The source material, RNA transcripts, was used to amplify TCR beta CDR3 regions. Researchers ran a first-round RT-PCR on the TCR CDR3 using the HTBI primer set. TCRdb redid the calling of the multiplex PCR reads with MiXCR, one entry per CDR3 protein. The table records hundreds of thousands of distinct CDR3 sequences, around 40% of them present only once.

The V and J genes are TRBV7-8 and TRBJ1-1, with D perhaps TRBD1 (5 bases). The clonotype was recovered from a woman in her thirties or forties with Graves' hyperthyroidism. Sequenced: blood. CDR3 sequence: CASSPSGATEAFF. The CDR3 nucleotides are TGTGCCAGCAGCCCCAGCGGGGCCACTGAAGCTTTCTTT.